A selection of T cell receptor beta chains follows, all from one sample in a study of blood T cell repertoires in COVID-19. The repertoire was sequenced with immunoSEQ multiplex PCR; TCRdb's copy has only in-frame clones and lacks some. The sample holds 48,000 or so clones; over 75% are singletons and the top ten take about 2.8%. Sequencing used peripheral blood. Every receptor here comes from an elderly woman with COVID-19, enrolled during active disease. Each CDR3 is given with its conserved first and last residue. The D gene is left open where the match is weak.

D,V,CDR3
TRBD1,TRBV6-4,CASRADRLDTEAFF
NA,TRBV9,CASSPQTGTAFF
TRBD1,TRBV6-5,CASSYATGGVYNEQFF
TRBD2,TRBV11-3,CASSSRTSGRNEQFF
TRBD1,TRBV30,CAWSVPHRQGNTEAFF
TRBD1,TRBV5-1,CASSLAGQGRPYTF
NA,TRBV5-1,CASSLVGAGALGDTEAFF
NA,TRBV18,CASSRTVNQPQHF
TRBD1,TRBV20-1,CSASNPGTANYGYTF
TRBD1,TRBV27,CASSPRPGTGPYGYTF
NA,TRBV5-1,CASSLAGRGLKETQYF
TRBD2,TRBV18,CASSDPRLARRAETQYF
NA,TRBV11-2,CASSRTADSPLHF
TRBD1,TRBV2,CASIRTGGLGYGYTF
NA,TRBV10-1,CASSKAQVLSGNNEQFF
TRBD1,TRBV10-3,CATVGQAPRPMNTEAFF
NA,TRBV9,CASSPVQGGNTIYF
NA,TRBV14,CASSQESGYGNTIYF
NA,TRBV2,CASSVSQVYQPQHF
NA,TRBV6-2/TRBV6-3,CASSYYGVGTDTQYF
NA,TRBV18,CASSAGLSSNQPQHF
NA,TRBV30,CAWSVGGALNEKLFF
NA,TRBV3-1/TRBV3-2,CASSQFGDTIYF
NA,TRBV9,CASSPRRGTNTGELFF
NA,TRBV14,CASSQEPGQFREQYF
NA,TRBV19,CASLSAGRLHYGYTF
TRBD1,TRBV5-1,CASSTGTGGYEQYF
NA,TRBV6-5,CASSLLARGNSPLHF
NA,TRBV3-1/TRBV3-2,CASSQGQARGNEKLFF
NA,TRBV28,CASSKSRDNLNYGYTF
TRBD1,TRBV7-9,CASSLGQSSYEQYF
NA,TRBV7-8,CASSSQGFNSPLHF
TRBD2,TRBV5-1,CASGLGGSADTQYF
NA,TRBV19,CASSISLNTGELFF
NA,TRBV2,CASSLQVTEAFF